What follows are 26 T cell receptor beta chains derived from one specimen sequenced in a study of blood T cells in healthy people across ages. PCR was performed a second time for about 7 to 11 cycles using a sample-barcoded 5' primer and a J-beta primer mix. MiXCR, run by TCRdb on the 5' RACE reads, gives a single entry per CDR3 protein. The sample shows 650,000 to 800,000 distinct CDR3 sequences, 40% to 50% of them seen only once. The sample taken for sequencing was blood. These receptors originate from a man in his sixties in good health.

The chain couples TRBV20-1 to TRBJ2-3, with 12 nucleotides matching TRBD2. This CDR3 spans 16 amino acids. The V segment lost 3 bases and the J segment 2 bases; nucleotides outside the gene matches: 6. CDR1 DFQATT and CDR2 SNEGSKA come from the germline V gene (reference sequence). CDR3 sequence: CSARSSGGVFTDTQYF. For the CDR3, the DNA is TGCAGTGCTAGGTCTAGCGGGGGGGTGTTCACAGATACGCAGTATTTT.

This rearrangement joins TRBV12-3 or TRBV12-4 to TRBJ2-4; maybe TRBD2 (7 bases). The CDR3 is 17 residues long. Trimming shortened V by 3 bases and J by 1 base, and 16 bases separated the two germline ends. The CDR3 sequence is CASSFVTGGLAKNIQYF. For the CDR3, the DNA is TGTGCCAGCAGTTTTGTAACGGGGGGCTTGGCCAAAAACATTCAGTACTTC.

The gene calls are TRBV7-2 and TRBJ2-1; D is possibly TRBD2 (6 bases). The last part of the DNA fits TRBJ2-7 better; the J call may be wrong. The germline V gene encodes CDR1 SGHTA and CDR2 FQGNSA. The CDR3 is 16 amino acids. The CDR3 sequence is CASSLRASAGYNEQYF. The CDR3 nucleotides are TGTGCCAGCAGCTTAAGGGCTAGTGCGGGATACAATGAGCAGTACTTC.

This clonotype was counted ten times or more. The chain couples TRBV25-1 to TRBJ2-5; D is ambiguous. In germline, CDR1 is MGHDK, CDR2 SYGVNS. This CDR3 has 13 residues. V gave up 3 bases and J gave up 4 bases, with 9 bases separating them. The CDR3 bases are TGTGCCAGCAGTGATTCCACCCCAGAGACCCAGTACTTC. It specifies CASSDSTPETQYF.

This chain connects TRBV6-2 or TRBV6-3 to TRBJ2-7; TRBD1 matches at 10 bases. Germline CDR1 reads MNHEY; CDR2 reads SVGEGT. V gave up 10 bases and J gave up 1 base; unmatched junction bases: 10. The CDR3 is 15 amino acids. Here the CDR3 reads CATTKGQGRSYEQYF. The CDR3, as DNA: TGTGCCACCACAAAGGGACAGGGGAGATCCTACGAGCAGTACTTC.

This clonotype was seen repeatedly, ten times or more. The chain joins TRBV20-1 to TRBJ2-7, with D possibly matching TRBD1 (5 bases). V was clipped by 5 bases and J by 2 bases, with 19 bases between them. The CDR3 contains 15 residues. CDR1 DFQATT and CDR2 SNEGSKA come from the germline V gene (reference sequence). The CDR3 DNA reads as TGCAGTGCTGATAGCAGGGCGATTTCTCCCTACGAGCAGTACTTC. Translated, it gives CSADSRAISPYEQYF.

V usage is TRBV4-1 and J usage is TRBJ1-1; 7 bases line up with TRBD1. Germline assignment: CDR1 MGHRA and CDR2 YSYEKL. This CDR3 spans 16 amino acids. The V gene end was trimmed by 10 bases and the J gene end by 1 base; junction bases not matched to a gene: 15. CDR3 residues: CATTSGGGAKNTEAFF. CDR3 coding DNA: TGCGCCACCACATCAGGGGGGGGCGCAAAGAACACTGAAGCTTTCTTT.

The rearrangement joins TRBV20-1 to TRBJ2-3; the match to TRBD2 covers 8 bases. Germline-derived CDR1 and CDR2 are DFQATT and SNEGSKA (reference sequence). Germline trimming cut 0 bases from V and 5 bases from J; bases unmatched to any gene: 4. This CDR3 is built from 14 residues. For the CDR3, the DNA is TGCAGTGCTAGAGACTGGACTAGCTTAGATACGCAGTATTTT. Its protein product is CSARDWTSLDTQYF.

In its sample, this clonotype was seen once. The CDR3 nucleotides read TGTGCCACCAGCAGAGGGACACAGGGTCTAGGGAATGGCTACACCTTC. The encoded protein is CATSRGTQGLGNGYTF. This chain uses TRBV15 with TRBJ1-2; D may be TRBD1 (6 bases). The CDR3 contains 16 residues. The germline CDR1 and CDR2 sequences are LNHNV and YYDKDF (reference sequence). V lost 1 base and J 6 bases, leaving 18 bases between the germline ends.

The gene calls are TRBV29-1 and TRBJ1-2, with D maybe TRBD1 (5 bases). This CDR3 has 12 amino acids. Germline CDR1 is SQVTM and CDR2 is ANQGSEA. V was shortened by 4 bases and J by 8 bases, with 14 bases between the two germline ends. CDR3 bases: TGCAGCGTTGGGACGGGGCTCCGAGGCTACACCTTC. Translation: CSVGTGLRGYTF. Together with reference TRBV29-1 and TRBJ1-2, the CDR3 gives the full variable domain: SAVISQKPSRDICQRGTSLTIQCQVDSQVTMMFWYRQQPGQSLTLIATANQGSEATYESGFVIDKFPISRPNLTFSTLTVSNMSPEDSSIYLCSVGTGLRGYTFGSGTRLTVV.

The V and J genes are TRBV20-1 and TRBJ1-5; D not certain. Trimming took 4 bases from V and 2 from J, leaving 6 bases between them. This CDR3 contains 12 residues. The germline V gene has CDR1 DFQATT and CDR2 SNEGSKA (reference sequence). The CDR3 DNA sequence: TGCAGTGCTAAGGAAGGCAATCAGCCCCAGCATTTT. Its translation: CSAKEGNQPQHF.

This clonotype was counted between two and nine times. CDR3 amino acids: CASSVARGDIQYF. CDR3 nucleotides: TGTGCCAGCAGCGTAGCGAGGGGAGACATTCAGTACTTC. The rearrangement uses TRBV9 and TRBJ2-4; D possibly matches TRBD1 or TRBD2 (5 bases each). Looked up from germline, CDR1 is SGDLS and CDR2 is YYNGEE. This CDR3 has 13 residues. The V end was cut by 0 bases, the J end by 8 bases, with 9 bases between. The full variable domain, completed using reference TRBV9 and TRBJ2-4, is DSGVTQTPKHLITATGQRVTLRCSPRSGDLSVYWYQQSLDQGLQFLIQYYNGEERAKGNILERFSAQQFPDLHSELNLSSLELGDSALYFCASSVARGDIQYFGAGTRLSVL.

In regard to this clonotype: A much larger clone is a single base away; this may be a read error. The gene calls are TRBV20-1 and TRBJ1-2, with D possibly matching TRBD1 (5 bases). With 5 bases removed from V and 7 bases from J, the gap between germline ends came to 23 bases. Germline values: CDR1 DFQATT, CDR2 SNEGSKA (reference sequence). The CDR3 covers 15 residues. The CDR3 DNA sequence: TGCAGTGCTGGTTTACGATTTTTGTGGGGGGTTGGCTACACCTTC. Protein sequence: CSAGLRFLWGVGYTF.

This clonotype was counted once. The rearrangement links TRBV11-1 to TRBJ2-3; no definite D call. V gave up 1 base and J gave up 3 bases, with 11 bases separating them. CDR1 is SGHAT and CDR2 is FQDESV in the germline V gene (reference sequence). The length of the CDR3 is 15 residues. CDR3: CASSLGVFSTDTQYF. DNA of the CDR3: TGTGCCAGCAGCTTAGGAGTTTTTTCAACAGATACGCAGTATTTT.

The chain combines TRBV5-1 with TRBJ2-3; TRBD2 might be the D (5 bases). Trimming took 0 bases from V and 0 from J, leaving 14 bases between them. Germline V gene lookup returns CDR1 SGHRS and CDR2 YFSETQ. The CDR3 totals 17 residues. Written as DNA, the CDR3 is TGCGCCAGCAGCTTGGTCCCCTTTCGGGGTAGCACAGATACGCAGTATTTT. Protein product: CASSLVPFRGSTDTQYF. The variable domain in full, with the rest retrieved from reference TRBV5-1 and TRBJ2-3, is KAGVTQTPRYLIKTRGQQVTLSCSPISGHRSVSWYQQTPGQGLQFLFEYFSETQRNKGNFPGRFSGRQFSNSRSEMNVSTLELGDSALYLCASSLVPFRGSTDTQYFGPGTRLTVL.

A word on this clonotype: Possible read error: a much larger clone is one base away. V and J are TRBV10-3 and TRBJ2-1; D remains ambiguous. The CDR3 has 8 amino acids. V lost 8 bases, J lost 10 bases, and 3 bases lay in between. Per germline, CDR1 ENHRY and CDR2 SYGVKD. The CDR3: CAIHEQFF. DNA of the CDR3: TGTGCCATCCACGAGCAGTTCTTC.

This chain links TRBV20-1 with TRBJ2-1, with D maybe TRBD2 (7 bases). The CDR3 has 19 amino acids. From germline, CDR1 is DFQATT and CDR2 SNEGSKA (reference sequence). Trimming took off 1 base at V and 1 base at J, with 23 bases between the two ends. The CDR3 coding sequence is TGCAGTGCTAGAGTTTTGGGGGGGCAACAGGAAAAGTCCTACAATGAGCAGTTCTTC. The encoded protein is CSARVLGGQQEKSYNEQFF.

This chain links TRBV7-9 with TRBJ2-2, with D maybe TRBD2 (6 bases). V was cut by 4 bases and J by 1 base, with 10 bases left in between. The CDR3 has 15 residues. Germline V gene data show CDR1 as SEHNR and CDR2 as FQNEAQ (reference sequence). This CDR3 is CASSSRRENTGELFF. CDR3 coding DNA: TGTGCCAGCAGCTCCAGGAGGGAGAACACCGGGGAGCTGTTTTTT.

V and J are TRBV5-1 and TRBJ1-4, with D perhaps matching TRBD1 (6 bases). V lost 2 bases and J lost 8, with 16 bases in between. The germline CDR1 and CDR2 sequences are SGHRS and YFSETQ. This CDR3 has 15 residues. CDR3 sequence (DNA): TGCGCCAGCAGCTTTACCGGGACAAAGGAAGAAAAACTGTTTTTT. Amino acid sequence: CASSFTGTKEEKLFF.

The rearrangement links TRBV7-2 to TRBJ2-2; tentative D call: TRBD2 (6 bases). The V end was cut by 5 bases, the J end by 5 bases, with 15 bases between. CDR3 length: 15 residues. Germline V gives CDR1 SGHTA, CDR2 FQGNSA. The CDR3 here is CASSPPGGWTGELFF. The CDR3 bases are TGTGCCAGCAGCCCCCCCGGGGGATGGACCGGGGAGCTGTTTTTT.

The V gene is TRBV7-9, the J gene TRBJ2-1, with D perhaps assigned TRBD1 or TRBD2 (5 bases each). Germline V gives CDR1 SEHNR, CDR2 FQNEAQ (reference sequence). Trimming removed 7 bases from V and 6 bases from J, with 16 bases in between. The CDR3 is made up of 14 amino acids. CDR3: CASIPGTLFNEQFF. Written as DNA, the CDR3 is TGTGCCAGCATCCCGGGGACCTTGTTCAATGAGCAGTTCTTC.

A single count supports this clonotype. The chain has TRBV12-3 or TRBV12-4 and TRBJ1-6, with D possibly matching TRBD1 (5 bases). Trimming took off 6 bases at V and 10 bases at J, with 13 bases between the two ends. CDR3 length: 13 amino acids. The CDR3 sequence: CASSRGGMSPLHF. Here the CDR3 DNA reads TGTGCCAGCAGCCGCGGGGGGATGTCACCCCTCCACTTT.

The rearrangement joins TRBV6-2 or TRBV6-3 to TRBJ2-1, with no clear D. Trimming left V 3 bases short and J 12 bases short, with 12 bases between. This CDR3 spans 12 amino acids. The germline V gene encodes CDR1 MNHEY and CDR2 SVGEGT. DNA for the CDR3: TGTGCCAGCAGTTATGGCGCCGTGGGGCAGTTCTTC. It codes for CASSYGAVGQFF.

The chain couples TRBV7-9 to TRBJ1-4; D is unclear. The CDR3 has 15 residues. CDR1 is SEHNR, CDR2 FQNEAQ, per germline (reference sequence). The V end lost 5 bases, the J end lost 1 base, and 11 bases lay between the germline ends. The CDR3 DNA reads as TGTGCCAGCAGCCACTCAGTGGGAACTAATGAAAAACTGTTTTTT. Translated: CASSHSVGTNEKLFF. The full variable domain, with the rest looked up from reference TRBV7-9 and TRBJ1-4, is DTGVSQNPRHKITKRGQNVTFRCDPISEHNRLYWYRQTLGQGPEFLTYFQNEAQLEKSRLLSDRFSAERPKGSFSTLEIQRTEQGDSAMYLCASSHSVGTNEKLFFGSGTQLSVL.

The CDR3: CASSQPLERGEQYF. In DNA, the CDR3 is TGTGCCAGCAGCCAGCCCTTAGAGAGGGGCGAGCAGTACTTC. The chain has TRBV4-2 and TRBJ2-5, with D perhaps matching TRBD1 or TRBD2 (5 bases each). The J call could be wrong; TRBJ2-7 is a better fit for the DNA end. The length of the CDR3 is 14 residues. The V gene's germline CDR1 is LGHNA and CDR2 YNFKEQ.

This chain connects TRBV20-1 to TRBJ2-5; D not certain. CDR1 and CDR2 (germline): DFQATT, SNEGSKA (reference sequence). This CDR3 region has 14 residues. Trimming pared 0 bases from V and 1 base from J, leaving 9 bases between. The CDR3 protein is CSARDWAAQETQYF. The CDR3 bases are TGCAGTGCTAGAGATTGGGCAGCCCAAGAGACCCAGTACTTC.